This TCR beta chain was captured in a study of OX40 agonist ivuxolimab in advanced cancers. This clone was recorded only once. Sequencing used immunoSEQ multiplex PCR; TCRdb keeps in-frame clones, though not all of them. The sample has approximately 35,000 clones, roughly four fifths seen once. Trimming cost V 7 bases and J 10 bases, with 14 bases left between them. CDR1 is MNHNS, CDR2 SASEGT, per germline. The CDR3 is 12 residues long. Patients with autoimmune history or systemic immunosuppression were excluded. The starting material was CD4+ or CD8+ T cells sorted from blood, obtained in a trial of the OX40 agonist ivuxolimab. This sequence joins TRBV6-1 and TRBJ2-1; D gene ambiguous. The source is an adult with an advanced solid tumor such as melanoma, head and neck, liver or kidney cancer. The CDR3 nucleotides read TGTGCCAGCATTATGTCCGCCGGGGAGCAGTTCTTC. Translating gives CASIMSAGEQFF.